This T cell receptor (beta chain) was sequenced during a study of T-cell memory formation after mild COVID-19. Study-wide background: TCR clusters mostly belonged to single donors.

The study's findings and limits: There were some responding clones in pre-infection memory, which suggested that cross-reactive memory had joined. Of the contracting clones, CD4+ ones lay mainly in CM and EM, and CD8+ ones in EMRA.

Between the trimmed V and J ends, which lost 6 bases and 1 base, there was a span of 9 bases. CDR3 length equals 14 residues. CDR1 LGHNT and CDR2 FRNRAP come from the germline V gene. This clonotype came up a few times. Its target is unknown. 5'RACE, which relied on constant-segment primers, yielded TCR alpha and TCR beta cDNA libraries carrying sample barcodes and UMIs. TCRdb analysed the 5' RACE reads with MiXCR anew, one entry per CDR3 protein. Of a few hundred thousand distinct CDR3 sequences listed, 25% to 30% were seen once; the top ten hold approximately 12%. This sequence originates from an adult woman who had mild COVID-19 (a few samples of this study predate the infection). Cell type and time point are not known. V gene TRBV12-5 combines with J gene TRBJ2-2; a weak D match, TRBD2 (5 bases). The sequenced sample consisted of PBMCs or a T cell subset sorted from them (not recorded which). The chain's CDR3 is CASGPGRNTGELFF. DNA of the CDR3: TGTGCTAGTGGCCCTGGGAGGAACACCGGGGAGCTGTTTTTT.